Detailed here is one T cell receptor (beta chain). Produced via immunoSEQ multiplex PCR; TCRdb's table is partial and in-frame only. The profile shows about 15,000 clones, roughly three quarters of them singletons. These data originate in a study of OX40 agonist ivuxolimab in advanced cancers. V lost 5 bases and J 4 bases, leaving 18 bases between the germline ends. CDR1 and CDR2 (germline): SQVTM, ANQGSEA. The CDR3 is 14 residues long. The genes are TRBV29-1 and TRBJ2-7; the D is unclear. Here the sequenced sample was CD4+ or CD8+ T cells sorted from blood, taken in a trial of the OX40 agonist ivuxolimab. The sequence was collected from an adult with an advanced solid tumor such as melanoma, head and neck, liver or kidney cancer. Here the CDR3 reads CSVIGQETLYEQYF. Written as DNA, the CDR3 is TGCAGCGTTATAGGGCAGGAGACGTTGTACGAGCAGTACTTC.